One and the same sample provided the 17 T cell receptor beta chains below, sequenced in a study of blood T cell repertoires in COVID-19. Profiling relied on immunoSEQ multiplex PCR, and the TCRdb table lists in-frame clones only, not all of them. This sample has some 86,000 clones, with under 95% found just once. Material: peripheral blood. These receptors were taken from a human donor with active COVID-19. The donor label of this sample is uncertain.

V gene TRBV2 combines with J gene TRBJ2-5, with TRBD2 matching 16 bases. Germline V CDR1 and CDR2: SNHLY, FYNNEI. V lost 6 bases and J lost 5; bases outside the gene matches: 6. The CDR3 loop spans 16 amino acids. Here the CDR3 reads CASRGTSGGDTETQYF. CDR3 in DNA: TGTGCCAGCAGAGGGACTAGCGGGGGGGATACGGAGACCCAGTACTTC.

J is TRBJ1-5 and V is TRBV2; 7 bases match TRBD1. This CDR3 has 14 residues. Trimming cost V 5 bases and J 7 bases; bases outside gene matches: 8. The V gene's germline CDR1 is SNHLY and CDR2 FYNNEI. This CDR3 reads CASSSDRKIQPQHF. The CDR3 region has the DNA TGTGCCAGCAGTTCGGACAGGAAGATCCAGCCCCAGCATTTT. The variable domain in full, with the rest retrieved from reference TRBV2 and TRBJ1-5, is EPEVTQTPSHQVTQMGQEVILRCVPISNHLYFYWYRQILGQKVEFLVSFYNNEISEKSEIFDDQFSVERPDGSNFTLKIRSTKLEDSAMYFCASSSDRKIQPQHFGDGTRLSIL.

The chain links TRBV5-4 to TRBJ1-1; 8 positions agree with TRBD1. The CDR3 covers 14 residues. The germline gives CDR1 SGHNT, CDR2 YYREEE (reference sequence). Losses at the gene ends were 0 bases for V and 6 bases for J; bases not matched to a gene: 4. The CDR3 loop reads CASSLDRGWSEAFF. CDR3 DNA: TGTGCCAGCAGCTTGGACAGGGGGTGGTCTGAAGCTTTCTTT.

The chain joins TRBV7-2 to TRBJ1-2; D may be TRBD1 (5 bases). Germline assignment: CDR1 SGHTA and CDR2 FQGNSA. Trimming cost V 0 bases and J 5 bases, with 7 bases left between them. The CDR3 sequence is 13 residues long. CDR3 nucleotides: TGTGCCAGCAGCTTAGCGGGGGGGTATGGCTACACCTTC. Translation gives CASSLAGGYGYTF.

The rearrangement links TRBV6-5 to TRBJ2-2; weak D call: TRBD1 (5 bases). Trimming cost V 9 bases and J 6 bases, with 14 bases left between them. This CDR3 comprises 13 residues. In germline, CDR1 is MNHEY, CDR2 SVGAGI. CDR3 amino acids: CASTVGRAGELFF. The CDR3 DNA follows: TGTGCCAGTACCGTGGGGCGTGCCGGGGAGCTGTTTTTT.

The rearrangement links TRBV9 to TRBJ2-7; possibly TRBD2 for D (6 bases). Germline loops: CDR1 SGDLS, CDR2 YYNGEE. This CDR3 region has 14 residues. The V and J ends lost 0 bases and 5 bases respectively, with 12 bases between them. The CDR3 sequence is CASSVAGGMDEQYF. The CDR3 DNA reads TGTGCCAGCAGCGTAGCTGGGGGGATGGACGAGCAGTACTTC. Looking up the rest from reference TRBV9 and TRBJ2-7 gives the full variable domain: DSGVTQTPKHLITATGQRVTLRCSPRSGDLSVYWYQQSLDQGLQFLIQYYNGEERAKGNILERFSAQQFPDLHSELNLSSLELGDSALYFCASSVAGGMDEQYFGPGTRLTVT.

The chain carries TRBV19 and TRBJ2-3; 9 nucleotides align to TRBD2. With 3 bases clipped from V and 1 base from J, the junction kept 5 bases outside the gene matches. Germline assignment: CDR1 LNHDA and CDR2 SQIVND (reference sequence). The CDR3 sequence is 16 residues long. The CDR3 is CASSIRLAAGTDTQYF. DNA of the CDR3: TGTGCCAGTAGTATTCGACTAGCGGCGGGCACAGATACGCAGTATTTT.

In DNA, the CDR3 is TGCGCCAGCAGCTTACAAAACAGGGGGCAATACTATGGCTACACCTTC. It codes for CASSLQNRGQYYGYTF. The chain carries TRBV5-1 and TRBJ1-2; 9 bases fit TRBD1. The CDR3 runs to 16 residues. Losses at the gene ends were 2 bases for V and 3 bases for J; bases not matched to a gene: 8. CDR1 SGHRS and CDR2 YFSETQ come from the germline V gene.

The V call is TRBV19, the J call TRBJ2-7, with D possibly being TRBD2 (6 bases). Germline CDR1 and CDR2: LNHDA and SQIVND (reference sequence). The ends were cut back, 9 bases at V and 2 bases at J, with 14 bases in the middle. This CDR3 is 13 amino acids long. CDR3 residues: CASGAGRTYEQYF. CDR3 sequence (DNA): TGTGCCAGCGGAGCAGGGAGGACCTACGAGCAGTACTTC.

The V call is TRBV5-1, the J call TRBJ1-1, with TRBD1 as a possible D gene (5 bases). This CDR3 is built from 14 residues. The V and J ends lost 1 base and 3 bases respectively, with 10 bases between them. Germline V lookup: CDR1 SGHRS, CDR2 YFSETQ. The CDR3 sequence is CASSLFSGDTEAFF. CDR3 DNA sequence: TGCGCCAGCAGCTTGTTTTCGGGGGACACTGAAGCTTTCTTT.

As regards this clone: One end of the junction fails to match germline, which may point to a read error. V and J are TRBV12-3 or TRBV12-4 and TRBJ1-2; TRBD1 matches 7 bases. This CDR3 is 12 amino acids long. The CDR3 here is CASSFWNDRVAF. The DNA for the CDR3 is TGTGCCAGCAGTTTCTGGAATGACAGGGTCGCCTTC.

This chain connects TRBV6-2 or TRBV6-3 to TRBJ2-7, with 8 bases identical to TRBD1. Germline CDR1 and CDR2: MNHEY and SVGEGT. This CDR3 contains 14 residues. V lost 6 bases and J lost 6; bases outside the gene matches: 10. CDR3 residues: CASRPWTGQGEQYF. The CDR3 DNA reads TGTGCCAGCAGACCTTGGACAGGGCAGGGCGAGCAGTACTTC.

CDR3 amino acids: CASSLNRDHEQYF. The CDR3 DNA reads as TGTGCCAGCAGTTTAAACAGGGACCACGAGCAGTACTTC. This chain uses TRBV27 with TRBJ2-7; TRBD1 might be the D (6 bases). The V end was cut by 2 bases, the J end by 5 bases, with 10 bases between. This CDR3 is 13 amino acids long. Germline CDR1 and CDR2: MNHEY and SMNVEV (reference sequence).

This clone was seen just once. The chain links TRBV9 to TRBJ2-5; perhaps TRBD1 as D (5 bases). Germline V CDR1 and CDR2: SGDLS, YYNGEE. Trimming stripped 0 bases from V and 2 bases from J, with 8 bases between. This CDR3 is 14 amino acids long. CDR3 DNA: TGTGCCAGCAGCGTAGAGGCAGGGCAAGAGACCCAGTACTTC. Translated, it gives CASSVEAGQETQYF.

CDR3 region: CASSPPVRGDSGNTIYF. CDR3 nucleotides: TGTGCCAGCTCACCACCGGTCCGCGGGGACTCTGGAAACACCATATATTTT. The gene calls are TRBV18 and TRBJ1-3; D unclear. CDR1 is KGHSH and CDR2 is LQKENI in the germline V gene. This CDR3 is 17 amino acids long. V was trimmed by 0 bases and J by 0 bases, leaving 12 bases between them.

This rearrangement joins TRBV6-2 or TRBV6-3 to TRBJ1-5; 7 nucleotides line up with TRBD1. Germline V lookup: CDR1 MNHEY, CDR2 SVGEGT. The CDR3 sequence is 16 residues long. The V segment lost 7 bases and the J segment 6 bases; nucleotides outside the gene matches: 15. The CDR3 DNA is TGTGCCAGCACCCCCTCTACGAGGGGGCGCAGTCAGCCCCAGCATTTT. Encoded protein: CASTPSTRGRSQPQHF.

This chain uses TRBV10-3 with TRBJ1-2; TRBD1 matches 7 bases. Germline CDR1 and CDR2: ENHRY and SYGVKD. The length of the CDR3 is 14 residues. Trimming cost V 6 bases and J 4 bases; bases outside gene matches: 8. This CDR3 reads CAISVGTGVYGYTF. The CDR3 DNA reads TGTGCCATCAGCGTCGGTACAGGGGTCTATGGCTACACCTTC.